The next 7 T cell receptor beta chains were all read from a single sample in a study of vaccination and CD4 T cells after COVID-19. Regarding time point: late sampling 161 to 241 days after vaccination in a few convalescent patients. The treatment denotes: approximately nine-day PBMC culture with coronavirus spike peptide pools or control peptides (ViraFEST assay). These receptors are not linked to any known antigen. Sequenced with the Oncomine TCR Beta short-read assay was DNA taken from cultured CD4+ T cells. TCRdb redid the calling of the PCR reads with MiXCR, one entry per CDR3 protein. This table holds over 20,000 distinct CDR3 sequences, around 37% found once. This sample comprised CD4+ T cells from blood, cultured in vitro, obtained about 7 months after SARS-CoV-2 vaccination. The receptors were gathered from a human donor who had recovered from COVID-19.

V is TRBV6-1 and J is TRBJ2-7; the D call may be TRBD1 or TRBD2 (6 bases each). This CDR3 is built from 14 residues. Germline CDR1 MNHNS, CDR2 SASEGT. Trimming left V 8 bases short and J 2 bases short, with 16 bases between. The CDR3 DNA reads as TGTGCCAGCCGCCCTGTAGGGGGGCCCTACGAGCAGTACTTC. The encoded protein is CASRPVGGPYEQYF.

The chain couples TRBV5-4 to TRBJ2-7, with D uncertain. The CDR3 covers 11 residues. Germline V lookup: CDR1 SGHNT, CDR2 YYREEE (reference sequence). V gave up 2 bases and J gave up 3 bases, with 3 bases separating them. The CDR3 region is CASSFNYEQYF. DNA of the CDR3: TGTGCCAGCAGCTTCAACTACGAGCAGTACTTC.

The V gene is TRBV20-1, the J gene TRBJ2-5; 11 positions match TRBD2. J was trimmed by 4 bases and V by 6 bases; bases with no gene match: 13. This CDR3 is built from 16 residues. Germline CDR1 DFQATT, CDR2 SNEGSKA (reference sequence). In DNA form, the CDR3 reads TGCAGTGCAAAGGGGACTAGCGGAGGCCTAGGAGAGACCCAGTACTTC. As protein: CSAKGTSGGLGETQYF.

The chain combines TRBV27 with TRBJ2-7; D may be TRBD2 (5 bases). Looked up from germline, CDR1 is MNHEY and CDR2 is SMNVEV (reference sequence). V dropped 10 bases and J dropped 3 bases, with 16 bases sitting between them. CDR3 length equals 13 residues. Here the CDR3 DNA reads TGTGCCACCCTCCCACTAGTTCGCTACGAGCAGTACTTC. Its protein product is CATLPLVRYEQYF.

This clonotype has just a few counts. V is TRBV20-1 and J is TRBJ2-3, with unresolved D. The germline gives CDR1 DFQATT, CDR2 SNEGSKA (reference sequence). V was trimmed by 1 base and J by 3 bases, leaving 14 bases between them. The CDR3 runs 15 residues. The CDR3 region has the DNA TGCAGTGCTAGAGCGCCCTCCATGGGAACAGATACGCAGTATTTT. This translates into CSARAPSMGTDTQYF.

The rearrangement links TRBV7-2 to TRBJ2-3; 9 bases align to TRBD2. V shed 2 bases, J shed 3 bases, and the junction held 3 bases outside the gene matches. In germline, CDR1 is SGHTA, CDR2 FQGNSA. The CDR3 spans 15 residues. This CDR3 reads CASSLRGGGTDTQYF. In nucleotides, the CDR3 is TGTGCCAGCAGCTTACGCGGGGGGGGAACAGATACGCAGTATTTT.

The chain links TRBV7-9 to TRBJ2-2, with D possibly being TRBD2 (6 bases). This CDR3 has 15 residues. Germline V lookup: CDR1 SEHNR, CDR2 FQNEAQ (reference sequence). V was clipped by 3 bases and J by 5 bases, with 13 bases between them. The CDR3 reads CASSLGLPLTGELFF. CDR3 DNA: TGTGCCAGCAGCTTGGGACTCCCTTTGACCGGGGAGCTGTTTTTT.